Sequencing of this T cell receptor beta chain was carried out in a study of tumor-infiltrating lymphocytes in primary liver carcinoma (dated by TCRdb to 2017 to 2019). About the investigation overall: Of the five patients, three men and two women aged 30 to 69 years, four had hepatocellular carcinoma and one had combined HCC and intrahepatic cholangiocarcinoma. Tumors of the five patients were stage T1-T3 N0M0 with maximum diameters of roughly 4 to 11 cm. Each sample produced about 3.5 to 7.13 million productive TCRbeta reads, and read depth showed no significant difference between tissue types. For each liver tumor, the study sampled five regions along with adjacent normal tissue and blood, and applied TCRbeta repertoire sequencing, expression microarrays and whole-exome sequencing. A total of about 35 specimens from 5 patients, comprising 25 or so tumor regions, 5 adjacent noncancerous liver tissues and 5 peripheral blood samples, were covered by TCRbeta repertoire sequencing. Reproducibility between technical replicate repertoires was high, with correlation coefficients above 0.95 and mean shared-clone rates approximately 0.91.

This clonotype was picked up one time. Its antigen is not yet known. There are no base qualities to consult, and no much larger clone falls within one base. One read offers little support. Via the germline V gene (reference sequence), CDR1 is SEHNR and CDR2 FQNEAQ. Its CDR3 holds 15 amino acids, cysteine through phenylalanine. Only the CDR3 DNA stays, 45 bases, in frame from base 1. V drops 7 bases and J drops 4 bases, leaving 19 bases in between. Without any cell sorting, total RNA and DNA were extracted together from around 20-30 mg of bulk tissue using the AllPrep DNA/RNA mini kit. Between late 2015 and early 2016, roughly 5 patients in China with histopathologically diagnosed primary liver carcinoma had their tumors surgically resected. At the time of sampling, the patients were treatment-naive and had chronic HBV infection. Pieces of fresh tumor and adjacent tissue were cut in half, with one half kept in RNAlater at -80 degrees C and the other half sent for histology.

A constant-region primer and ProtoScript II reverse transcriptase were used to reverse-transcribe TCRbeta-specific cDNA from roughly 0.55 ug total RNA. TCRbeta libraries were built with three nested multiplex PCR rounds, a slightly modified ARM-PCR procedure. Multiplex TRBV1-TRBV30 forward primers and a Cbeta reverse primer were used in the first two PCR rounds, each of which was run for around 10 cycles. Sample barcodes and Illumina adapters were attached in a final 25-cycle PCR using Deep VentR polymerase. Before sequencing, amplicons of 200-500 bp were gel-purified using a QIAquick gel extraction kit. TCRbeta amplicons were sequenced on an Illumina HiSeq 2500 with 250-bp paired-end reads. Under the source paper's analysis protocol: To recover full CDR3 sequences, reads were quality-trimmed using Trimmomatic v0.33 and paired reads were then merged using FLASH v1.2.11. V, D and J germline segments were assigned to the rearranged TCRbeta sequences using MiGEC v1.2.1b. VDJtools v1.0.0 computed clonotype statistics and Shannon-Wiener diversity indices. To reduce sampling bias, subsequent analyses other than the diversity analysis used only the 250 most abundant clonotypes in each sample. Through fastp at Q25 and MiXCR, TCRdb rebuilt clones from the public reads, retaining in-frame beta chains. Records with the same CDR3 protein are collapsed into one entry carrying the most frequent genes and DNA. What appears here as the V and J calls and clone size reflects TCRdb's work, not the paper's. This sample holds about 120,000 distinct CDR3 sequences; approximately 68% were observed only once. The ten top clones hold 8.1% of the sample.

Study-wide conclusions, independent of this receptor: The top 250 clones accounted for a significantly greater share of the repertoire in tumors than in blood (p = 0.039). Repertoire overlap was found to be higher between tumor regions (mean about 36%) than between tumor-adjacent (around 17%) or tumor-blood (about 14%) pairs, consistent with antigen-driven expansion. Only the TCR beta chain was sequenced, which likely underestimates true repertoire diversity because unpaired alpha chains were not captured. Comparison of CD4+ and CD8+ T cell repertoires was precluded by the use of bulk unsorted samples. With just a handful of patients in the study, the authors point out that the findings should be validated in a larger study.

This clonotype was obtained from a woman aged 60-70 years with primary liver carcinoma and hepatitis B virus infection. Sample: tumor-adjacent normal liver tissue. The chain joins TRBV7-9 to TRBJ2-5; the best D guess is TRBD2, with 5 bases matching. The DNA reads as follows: TGTGCCAGCAAAAAGGGTCCAGCGGTGGTAGAGACCCAGTACTTC. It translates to CASKKGPAVVETQYF.